Given below is one T cell receptor (beta chain) in context. Its cognate antigen is unknown. This entry comes from a study of cytomegalovirus exposure and HLA in healthy donors. Study-level points and caveats: The availability of immune exposure information extended only to CMV serostatus.

The PCR used 60 Vbeta and 13 Jbeta primers. Measured with immunoSEQ multiplex PCR; TCRdb has only the in-frame clones, and not every one. The sample lists approximately 100,000 clones, around two thirds occurring once. CDR1 and CDR2 (germline): MNHNS, SASEGT. The CDR3 runs 15 residues. V gave up 2 bases and J gave up 7 bases, with 14 bases separating them. V usage is TRBV6-1 and J usage is TRBJ1-4; no definite D call. The sequence came from a human donor in good health. The specimen sequenced was PBMCs. The CDR3 region is CASSEFVWGGEKLFF. DNA of the CDR3: TGTGCCAGCAGTGAATTCGTATGGGGAGGTGAAAAACTGTTTTTT.